This T cell receptor beta chain emerged from a study of blood T cell repertoires in COVID-19. The CDR3 has 15 residues. V lost 0 bases to trimming and J lost 0 bases, with 9 bases between them. Per germline, CDR1 SGHVS and CDR2 FQNEAQ. Repertoires were generated with immunoSEQ multiplex PCR, while TCRdb's copy carries only in-frame clones and drops some. This sample has 440,000 or so clones, with 89% found just once. The rearrangement joins TRBV7-8 to TRBJ2-7; D ambiguous. Input material: peripheral blood. This TCR was recovered from a woman in her forties with COVID-19, enrolled during active disease. The CDR3 bases are TGTGCCAGCAGCTTAGCCCTAATAAGCTCCTACGAGCAGTACTTC. The encoded protein is CASSLALISSYEQYF. The whole variable domain, remainder taken from reference TRBV7-8 and TRBJ2-7, is GAGVSQSPRYKVAKRGQDVALRCDPISGHVSLFWYQQALGQGPEFLTYFQNEAQLDKSGLPSDRFFAERPEGSVSTLKIQRTQQEDSAVYLCASSLALISSYEQYFGPGTRLTVT.